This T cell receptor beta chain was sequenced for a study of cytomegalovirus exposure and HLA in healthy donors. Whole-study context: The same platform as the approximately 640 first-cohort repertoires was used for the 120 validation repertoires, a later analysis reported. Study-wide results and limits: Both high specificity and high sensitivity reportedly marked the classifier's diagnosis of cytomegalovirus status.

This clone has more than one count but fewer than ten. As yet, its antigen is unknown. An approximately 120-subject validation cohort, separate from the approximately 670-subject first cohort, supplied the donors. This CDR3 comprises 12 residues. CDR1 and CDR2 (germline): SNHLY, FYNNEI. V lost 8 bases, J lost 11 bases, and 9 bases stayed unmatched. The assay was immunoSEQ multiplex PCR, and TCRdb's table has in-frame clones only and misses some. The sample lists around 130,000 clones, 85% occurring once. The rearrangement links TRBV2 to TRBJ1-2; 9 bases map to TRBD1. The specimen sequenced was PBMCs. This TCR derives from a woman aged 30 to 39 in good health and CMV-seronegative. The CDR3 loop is CASGDRVIGYTF. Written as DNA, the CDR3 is TGTGCCAGCGGGGACAGGGTCATCGGGTACACCTTC.